This passage covers 2 T cell receptor beta chains from one sample sequenced in a study of human T cells and chemical hapten exposure. Noted time point: patch test 1, 2 weeks after DPC sensitization. The treatment is: therapeutic diphenylcyclopropenone sensitization with weekly scalp DPC. TCRdb fed the RACE reads into MiXCR, producing one record per CDR3 protein. The sample consists of fewer than 400,000 distinct CDR3 sequences, under 8% of them appearing once. Here the sequenced sample was whole blood, taken in connection with sensitization to the hapten diphenylcyclopropenone (DPC). These receptors were collected from a woman between 18 and 29 years old with alopecia areata. Some clones in this sample may be carry-over from other donors' samples.

This clonotype occurred a few times. The CDR3 nucleotides read TGTGCCAGCAGACAACGACAGGGCAGGCGCTACACCTTC. As protein: CASRQRQGRRYTF. This chain links TRBV12-3 or TRBV12-4 with TRBJ1-2, with 7 bases lining up with TRBD1. The CDR3 consists of 13 residues. V shed 6 bases and J 9 bases; nucleotides not matched to a gene: 10.

This clonotype was seen a handful of times. The chain joins TRBV20-1 to TRBJ2-3; 7 bases fit TRBD2. The germline gives CDR1 DFQATT, CDR2 SNEGSKA (reference sequence). CDR3 length: 14 amino acids. J was trimmed by 2 bases and V by 6 bases; bases with no gene match: 8. CDR3 sequence (DNA): TGCAGTGCGGGAGGGACTTCTAACACAGATACGCAGTATTTT. Amino acid sequence: CSAGGTSNTDTQYF.